This is a list of T cell receptor beta chains from one sample in a study of blood T cell repertoires in COVID-19. The repertoire was sequenced with immunoSEQ multiplex PCR; TCRdb's copy has only in-frame clones and lacks some. The data contain tens of thousands of clones, roughly four fifths of them singletons. The sequenced sample was peripheral blood. The origin of the receptors is a man under 40 with COVID-19, enrolled during active disease. Each CDR3 is given without its conserved first and last residue. A D gene is named only where the DNA matches it firmly. The listing skips clone size in some rows; elsewhere it reads once, few, many or a size class.

d_call	v_call	clone_size	j_call	cdr3_aa
.	TRBV15	.	TRBJ2-7	ATSRDRRGPIFYEQY
.	TRBV10-3	.	TRBJ1-1	AISERPREGTEAF
.	TRBV19	.	TRBJ1-2	ASIGRLQYGYT
TRBD2	TRBV20-1	few	TRBJ2-2	SASTSGRRPGELF
.	TRBV9	few	TRBJ1-6	ASSVGWGVNSPLH
TRBD1	TRBV2	.	TRBJ2-5	ASSGQGQETQY
.	TRBV7-9	.	TRBJ2-1	ASSLGSSYNEQF
TRBD1	TRBV28	.	TRBJ2-7	ASSMDRSAYEQY
.	TRBV6-2/TRBV6-3	.	TRBJ2-7	ASSYSSDSVTEQY
TRBD2	TRBV6-4	few	TRBJ2-1	ASSDSSGSYNEQF
TRBD1	TRBV10-3	.	TRBJ1-3	ATVPNRDRVSLSGNTIY
.	TRBV2	.	TRBJ1-5	ASRQSGSDQPQH
.	TRBV20-1	.	TRBJ1-2	SASRGLANT
TRBD2	TRBV6-6	.	TRBJ2-5	ASGLAGGETQY
.	TRBV9	.	TRBJ1-2	ASQGNGYT
.	TRBV6-5	few	TRBJ1-1	ASILDRMNTEAF
TRBD2	TRBV7-6	many	TRBJ2-5	ASSPGERDEETQY
.	TRBV4-1	few	TRBJ2-1	ASSQSGSYNEQF
TRBD2	TRBV19	.	TRBJ2-7	ASSPSGRANEQY
.	TRBV30	.	TRBJ2-3	AWDRDNTDTQY
.	TRBV5-4	.	TRBJ2-7	ASSLDRASYEQY
TRBD2	TRBV18	.	TRBJ2-2	ASSPNSGRARGELF
TRBD1	TRBV19	.	TRBJ2-7	ASSMTGIAYEQY
TRBD1	TRBV5-4	few	TRBJ2-7	ASSQQDRASYEQY
TRBD2	TRBV24-1	.	TRBJ2-2	ATSALGLAGGGELF
TRBD1	TRBV2	.	TRBJ1-1	ASRVTGGITEAF
.	TRBV3-1/TRBV3-2	.	TRBJ2-1	ASSQMRGSYNEQF
TRBD1	TRBV5-1	.	TRBJ2-2	ASSVNGQGNTGELF
.	TRBV10-3	once	TRBJ2-7	AISESLSLRQIREQY
.	TRBV29-1	.	TRBJ1-2	SAALPASQPSGYT
.	TRBV28	.	TRBJ2-3	ASSYSSTDTQY
.	TRBV28	few	TRBJ1-1	ASSLRSEAF
.	TRBV4-2	once	TRBJ2-1	ASSQDNGSEQF
.	TRBV7-6	.	TRBJ2-2	ASRPTGLFTGELF
.	TRBV6-5	few	TRBJ2-2	ASSFETGVTGELF
TRBD1	TRBV12-3/TRBV12-4	.	TRBJ1-1	ASNQDRGTEAF
TRBD1	TRBV28	.	TRBJ1-4	ASSPATGQADHEKLF
TRBD2	TRBV3-1/TRBV3-2	once	TRBJ2-3	ASSSGLAGGGDTQY
TRBD1	TRBV28	few	TRBJ1-1	ASRHQGQGVTEAF
TRBD1	TRBV9	.	TRBJ1-2	ASSVTRDREVADGYT
TRBD2	TRBV5-1	.	TRBJ2-1	ASSLAGGSRGEQF
TRBD1	TRBV7-2	.	TRBJ2-7	ASSFLTGALEQY
TRBD2	TRBV28	.	TRBJ2-7	ASSRTSGSYEQY
TRBD1	TRBV4-3	.	TRBJ2-7	ASSQTRDSYSYEQY
TRBD2	TRBV19	.	TRBJ2-5	ASRSVTSGSQETQY
.	TRBV6-5	few	TRBJ1-2	ASSYSGSEANYGYT
.	TRBV2	.	TRBJ1-1	ASKRQENTEAF
.	TRBV4-3	.	TRBJ2-1	ASSQDAGSVGQF
TRBD2	TRBV4-2	.	TRBJ2-1	ASSRGGKNAYNEQF
.	TRBV19	.	TRBJ2-3	ASSLSTDTQY
TRBD2	TRBV27	.	TRBJ2-5	ASSSGSGTRSATQY
.	TRBV25-1	.	TRBJ1-2	ASSDQGYGYT